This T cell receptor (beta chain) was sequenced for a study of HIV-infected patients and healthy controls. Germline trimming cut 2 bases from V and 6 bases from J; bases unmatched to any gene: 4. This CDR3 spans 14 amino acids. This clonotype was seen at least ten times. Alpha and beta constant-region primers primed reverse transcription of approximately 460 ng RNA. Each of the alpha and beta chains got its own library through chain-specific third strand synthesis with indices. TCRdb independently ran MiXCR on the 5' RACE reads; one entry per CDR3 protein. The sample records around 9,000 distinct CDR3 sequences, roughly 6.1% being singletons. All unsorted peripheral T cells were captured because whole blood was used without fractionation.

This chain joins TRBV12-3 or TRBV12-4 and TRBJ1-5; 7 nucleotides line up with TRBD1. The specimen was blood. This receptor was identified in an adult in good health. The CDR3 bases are TGTGCCAGCAGTTTATCAGGGGGGACTCAGCCCCAGCATTTT. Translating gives CASSLSGGTQPQHF.